The clone carrying this TCR beta chain appeared a few times. The antigen is unknown. This sample is part of a study of radiotherapy plus CTLA-4 blockade in lung cancer. V dropped 4 bases and J dropped 1; count of bases not matched to a gene: 3. Germline V gene sequence: CDR1 LNHNV, CDR2 YYDKDF (reference sequence). This CDR3 contains 15 residues. Study-wide findings and caveats: Among reported predictors of response, early blood T cell clone dynamics with interferon-beta performed best.

The repertoire was sequenced with immunoSEQ multiplex PCR; TCRdb's copy has only in-frame clones and lacks some. In the table there are about 48,000 clones, 75% to 90% of which are singletons. The receptor comes from a human donor with non-small cell lung cancer that progressed on radiotherapy plus ipilimumab. Some clones in this sample may be carry-over from other donors' samples. The specimen was peripheral blood, collected from a patient treated with radiotherapy plus ipilimumab. V is TRBV15 and J is TRBJ2-2, with 7 nucleotides matching TRBD1. CDR3 in amino acids: CATSKRTGNTGELFF. In DNA form, the CDR3 reads TGTGCCACCAGCAAGAGGACAGGGAACACCGGGGAGCTGTTTTTT. The entire variable domain, with the rest obtained from reference TRBV15 and TRBJ2-2, is as follows: DAMVIQNPRYQVTQFGKPVTLSCSQTLNHNVMYWYQQKSSQAPKLLFHYYDKDFNNEADTPDNFQSRRPNTSFCFLDIRSPGLGDTAMYLCATSKRTGNTGELFFGEGSRLTVL.